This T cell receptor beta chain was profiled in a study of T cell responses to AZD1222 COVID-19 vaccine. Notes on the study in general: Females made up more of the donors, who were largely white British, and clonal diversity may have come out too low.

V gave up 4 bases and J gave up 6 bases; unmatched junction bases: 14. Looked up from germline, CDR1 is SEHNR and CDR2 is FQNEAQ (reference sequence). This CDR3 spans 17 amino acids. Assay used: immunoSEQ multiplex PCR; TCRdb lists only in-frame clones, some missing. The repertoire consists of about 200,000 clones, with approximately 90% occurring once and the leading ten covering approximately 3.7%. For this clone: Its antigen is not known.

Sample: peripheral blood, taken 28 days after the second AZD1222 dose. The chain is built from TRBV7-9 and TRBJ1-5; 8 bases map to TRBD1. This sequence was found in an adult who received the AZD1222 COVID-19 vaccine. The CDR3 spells CASSSSPTGVSSQPQHF. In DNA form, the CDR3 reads TGTGCCAGCAGCTCGTCCCCGACAGGGGTGTCTTCTCAGCCCCAGCATTTT.